Shown below are 18 T cell receptor beta chains from a single sample sequenced in a study of CXCR3-negative and CXCR3-positive naive CD8 T cells (dated by TCRdb to about 2019). For these receptors, no antigen is known. For sequencing, a NextSeq 550 was employed. The Human TCR Profiling Kit (MiLaboratory) was used to prepare UMI-labeled 5' RACE TRB cDNA libraries. Reprocessed by TCRdb, the reads give a single entry per CDR3 protein sequence, without DNA. The data table for this sample lists under 150,000 distinct CDR3 sequences. Of the sample, around 0.44% is held by the ten largest clones. The study at large found these results: Compared with CXCR3-negative naive cells, CXCR3-positive naive cells had TRB CDR3s with higher hydrophobicity (lower Kidera factor 4), lower energy, and higher strength and volume indices.

Material: naive CXCR3+ CD8+ T cells from blood. The sample's cell subset or site label is to be understood as: CD45RO-CCR7+CD27+CD95- naive CD8+ T cells expressing CXCR3 (TNR3+). The receptors were gathered from a human donor in good health. Some clones in this sample may be carry-over from other donors' samples.

The rearrangement uses TRBV28 and TRBJ1-2. CDR1 MDHEN and CDR2 SYDVKM come from the germline V gene. This CDR3 contains 18 residues. CDR3 region: CASSLTAGRLGPNYGYTF.

The chain employs TRBV7-9 and TRBJ1-3. CDR1 and CDR2 from the germline V gene are SEHNR and FQNEAQ (reference sequence). The CDR3 has 18 residues. This chain's CDR3 is CASSPGRTERDSGNTIYF. Full variable domain (remainder filled in from reference TRBV7-9 and TRBJ1-3): DTGVSQNPRHKITKRGQNVTFRCDPISEHNRLYWYRQTLGQGPEFLTYFQNEAQLEKSRLLSDRFSAERPKGSFSTLEIQRTEQGDSAMYLCASSPGRTERDSGNTIYFGEGSWLTVV.

The chain couples TRBV6-5 to TRBJ2-2. This CDR3 has 13 amino acids. Germline V gene lookup returns CDR1 MNHEY and CDR2 SVGAGI. The CDR3 here is CASSYYRAGELFF.

V is TRBV2 and J is TRBJ2-1; TCRdb outputs TRBD2, but without DNA this stays unchecked. This CDR3 is built from 17 residues. Germline V lookup: CDR1 SNHLY, CDR2 FYNNEI. CDR3 region: CASSEGLAGHSYNEQFF.

The chain's CDR3 is CASSGQDRLAGRAHF. The V and J genes are TRBV7-9 and TRBJ2-5; with no DNA, the TCRdb D assignment of TRBD2 cannot be verified. Germline CDR1 is SEHNR and CDR2 is FQNEAQ (reference sequence). The CDR3 consists of 15 residues. Full variable domain (remainder filled in from reference TRBV7-9 and TRBJ2-5): DTGVSQNPRHKITKRGQNVTFRCDPISEHNRLYWYRQTLGQGPEFLTYFQNEAQLEKSRLLSDRFSAERPKGSFSTLEIQRTEQGDSAMYLCASSGQDRLAGRAHFGPGTRLLVL.

V is TRBV14 and J is TRBJ2-7; the D gene TCRdb calls, TRBD2, cannot be checked with no DNA. CDR3 length: 14 residues. CDR1 is SGHDN and CDR2 is FVKESK in the germline V gene. This CDR3 is CASSPQASGGEQYF.

J is TRBJ1-1 and V is TRBV5-6; TCRdb calls TRBD1, which cannot be checked without DNA. This CDR3 has 14 residues. Germline assignment: CDR1 SGHDT and CDR2 YYEEEE. CDR3 sequence: CASRWGTANTEAFF.

This sequence joins TRBV19 and TRBJ2-7; TCRdb proposes TRBD2, but this gene call is untestable without DNA. Looked up from germline, CDR1 is LNHDA and CDR2 is SQIVND (reference sequence). CDR3 length: 15 amino acids. The CDR3 loop reads CASSLTSGDTYEQYF. Variable domain in full (rest from reference TRBV19 and TRBJ2-7): DGGITQSPKYLFRKEGQNVTLSCEQNLNHDAMYWYRQDPGQGLRLIYYSQIVNDFQKGDIAEGYSVSREKKESFPLTVTSAQKNPTAFYLCASSLTSGDTYEQYFGPGTRLTVT.

This chain's CDR3 is CASSYSMAGGNNEQFF. The rearrangement joins TRBV6-6 to TRBJ2-1; the TCRdb D gene call, TRBD2, has no DNA to confirm it. Germline V lookup: CDR1 MNHNY, CDR2 SVGAGI (reference sequence). The CDR3 length is 16 residues.

The chain couples TRBV9 to TRBJ2-7; TCRdb designates TRBD2, a call that cannot be tested without DNA. This CDR3 is built from 14 residues. Germline V gene sequence: CDR1 SGDLS, CDR2 YYNGEE. CDR3 protein: CASSSAERRYEQYF. Together with reference TRBV9 and TRBJ2-7, the CDR3 gives the full variable domain: DSGVTQTPKHLITATGQRVTLRCSPRSGDLSVYWYQQSLDQGLQFLIQYYNGEERAKGNILERFSAQQFPDLHSELNLSSLELGDSALYFCASSSAERRYEQYFGPGTRLTVT.

The V gene is TRBV28, the J gene TRBJ2-5; TCRdb reports TRBD1, a call that lacks DNA to check it against. The CDR3 runs 17 residues. Germline CDR1 and CDR2: MDHEN and SYDVKM. The CDR3 loop is CASSFLITGGNQETQYF.

The chain links TRBV28 to TRBJ2-7; TCRdb returns TRBD1, unconfirmable since there is no DNA. The CDR3 extends over 16 amino acids. From germline, CDR1 is MDHEN and CDR2 SYDVKM. The CDR3 sequence is CASSSRDILASYEQYF.

The genes are TRBV6-5 and TRBJ2-5; TCRdb's D call of TRBD2 is untestable without DNA. CDR3 length: 13 amino acids. Germline assignment: CDR1 MNHEY and CDR2 SVGAGI. CDR3 region: CASSTPSQETQYF.

CDR3 residues: CATTDRDNEQFF. The chain is built from TRBV24-1 and TRBJ2-1; checking the TCRdb D call of TRBD1 is not possible without DNA. CDR1 and CDR2 from the germline V gene are KGHDR and SFDVKD. CDR3 size: 12 residues.

The chain joins TRBV29-1 to TRBJ2-1; TCRdb's assignment of TRBD2 cannot be checked, as there is no DNA. This CDR3 is built from 15 residues. In germline, CDR1 is SQVTM, CDR2 ANQGSEA. The CDR3 region is CSVSIRDYTDNEQFF.

The V gene is TRBV7-9, the J gene TRBJ1-2; TCRdb's D call of TRBD1 is untestable without DNA. The germline gives CDR1 SEHNR, CDR2 FQNEAQ (reference sequence). CDR3 length equals 14 residues. The CDR3 is CASSLPLPGRGYTF.

The chain couples TRBV28 to TRBJ2-6; lacking DNA, the TRBD2 call made by TCRdb goes unchecked. The CDR3 extends over 19 amino acids. Germline V lookup: CDR1 MDHEN, CDR2 SYDVKM. The CDR3 protein is CASSPTLTSGLSGANVLTF.

The chain joins TRBV11-3 to TRBJ1-1; TCRdb proposes TRBD1, but this gene call is untestable without DNA. The CDR3 has 18 residues. CDR1 is SGHNT and CDR2 is YENEEA in the germline V gene. The CDR3 loop reads CASSLPATGQGSAGGAFF.